This T cell receptor (beta chain) was identified in a study of cytomegalovirus exposure and HLA in healthy donors. PCR primers comprised 60 Vbeta and 13 Jbeta primers. Generated by immunoSEQ multiplex PCR, the TCRdb table keeps only in-frame clones and is missing some. This sample contains approximately 50,000 clones. Trimming left V 3 bases short and J 2 bases short, with 5 bases between. Germline V gene lookup returns CDR1 SGHDT and CDR2 YYEEEE. CDR3 length equals 12 residues. The sample consisted of PBMCs. The sequence was collected from a female donor in good health and CMV-seronegative. The chain carries TRBV5-6 and TRBJ1-1; D is undetermined. CDR3 protein: CASSSINTEAFF. CDR3 bases: TGTGCCAGCAGCTCAATTAACACTGAAGCTTTCTTT.